This TCR beta chain was recorded in a study of PD-1 blockade in mismatch repair-deficient tumors. Study-wide points: Tumor-resident clones, often absent from pretreatment blood, expanded after pembrolizumab and then contracted.

As for this clone: Antigen unknown.

Mismatch repair deficiency was confirmed in all patients, by PCR or immunohistochemistry. Three pembrolizumab responders had their TCRs sequenced. Sequenced by immunoSEQ multiplex PCR; TCRdb stores in-frame clones only, minus some. This sample has about 84,000 clones, with over 75% found just once. The CDR3 totals 13 residues. Trimming cost V 0 bases and J 7 bases, with 6 bases left between them. CDR1 and CDR2 from the germline V gene are MRHNA and SNTAGT. The chain is built from TRBV6-4 and TRBJ1-4; maybe TRBD1 (5 bases). The TCR was taken from an adult with mismatch repair-deficient cancer. Here the sequenced sample was peripheral blood, taken 12 weeks after starting pembrolizumab. This chain's CDR3 is CASSDSQGEKLFF. The DNA for the CDR3 is TGTGCCAGCAGTGACTCCCAGGGTGAAAAACTGTTTTTT.